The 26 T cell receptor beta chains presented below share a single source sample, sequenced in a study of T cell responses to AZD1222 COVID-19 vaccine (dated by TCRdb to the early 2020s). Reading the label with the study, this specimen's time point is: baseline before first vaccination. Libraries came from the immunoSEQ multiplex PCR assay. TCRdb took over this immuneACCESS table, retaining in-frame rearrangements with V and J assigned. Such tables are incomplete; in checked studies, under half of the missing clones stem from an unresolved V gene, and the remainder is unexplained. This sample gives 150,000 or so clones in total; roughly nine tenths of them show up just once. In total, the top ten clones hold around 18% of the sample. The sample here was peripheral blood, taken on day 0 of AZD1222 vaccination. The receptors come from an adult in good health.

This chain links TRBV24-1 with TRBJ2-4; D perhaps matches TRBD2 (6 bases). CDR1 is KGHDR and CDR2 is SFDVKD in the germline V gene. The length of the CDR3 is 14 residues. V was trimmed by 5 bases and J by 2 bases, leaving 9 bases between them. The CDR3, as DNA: TGTGCCACCAGTGGGGGGACTTCCAAAAACATTCAGTACTTC. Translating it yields CATSGGTSKNIQYF.

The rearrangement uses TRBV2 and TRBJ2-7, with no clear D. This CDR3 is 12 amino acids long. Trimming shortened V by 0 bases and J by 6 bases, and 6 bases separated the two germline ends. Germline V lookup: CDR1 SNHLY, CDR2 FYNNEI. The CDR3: CASSEALAEQYF. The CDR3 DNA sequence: TGTGCCAGCAGTGAAGCCTTAGCCGAGCAGTACTTC.

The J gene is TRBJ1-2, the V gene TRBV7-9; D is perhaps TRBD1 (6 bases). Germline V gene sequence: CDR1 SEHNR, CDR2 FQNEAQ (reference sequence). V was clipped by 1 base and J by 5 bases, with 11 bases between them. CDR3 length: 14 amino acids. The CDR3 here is CASSLGGAAYGYTF. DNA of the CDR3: TGTGCCAGCAGCTTAGGGGGGGCTGCGTATGGCTACACCTTC.

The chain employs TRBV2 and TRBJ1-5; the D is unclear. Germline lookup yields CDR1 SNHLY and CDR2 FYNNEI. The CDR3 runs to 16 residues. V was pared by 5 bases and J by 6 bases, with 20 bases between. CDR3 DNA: TGTGCCAGCAGTCCGGTACAGTTTCGCCCAGGTCAGCCCCAGCATTTT. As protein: CASSPVQFRPGQPQHF.

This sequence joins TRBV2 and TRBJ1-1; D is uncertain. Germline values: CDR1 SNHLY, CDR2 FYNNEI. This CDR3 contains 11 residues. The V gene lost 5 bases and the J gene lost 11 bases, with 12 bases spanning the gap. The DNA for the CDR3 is TGTGCCAGCAGTCCAACCTTGGCTGCTTTCTTT. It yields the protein CASSPTLAAFF.

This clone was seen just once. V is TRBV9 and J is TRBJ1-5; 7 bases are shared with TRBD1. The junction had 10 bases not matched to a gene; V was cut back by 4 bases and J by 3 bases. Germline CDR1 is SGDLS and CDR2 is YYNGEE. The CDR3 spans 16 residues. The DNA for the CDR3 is TGTGCCAGCAGCCCTGAGTTAGGGGGCATCAATCAGCCCCAGCATTTT. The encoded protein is CASSPELGGINQPQHF.

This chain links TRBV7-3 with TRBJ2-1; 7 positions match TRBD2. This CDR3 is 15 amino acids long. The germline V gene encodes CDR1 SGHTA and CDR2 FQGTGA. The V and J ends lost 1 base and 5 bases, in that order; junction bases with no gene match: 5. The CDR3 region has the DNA TGTGCCAGCAGCTTAAAAGGCGGGGGTAACAATGAGCAGTTCTTC. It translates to CASSLKGGGNNEQFF.

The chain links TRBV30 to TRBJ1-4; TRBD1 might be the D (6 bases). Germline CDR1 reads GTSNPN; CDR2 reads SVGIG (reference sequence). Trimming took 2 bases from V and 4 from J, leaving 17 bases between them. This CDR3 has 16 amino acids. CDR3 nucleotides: TGTGCCTGGAGTTTTGGGTGGGGGGCGAGTAATGAAAAACTGTTTTTT. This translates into CAWSFGWGASNEKLFF.

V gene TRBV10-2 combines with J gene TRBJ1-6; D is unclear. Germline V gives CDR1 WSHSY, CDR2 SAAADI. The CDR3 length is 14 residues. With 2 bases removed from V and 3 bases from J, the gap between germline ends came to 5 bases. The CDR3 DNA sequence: TGCGCCAGCAGTGAGATTCTCTATAATTCACCCCTCCACTTT. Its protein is CASSEILYNSPLHF.

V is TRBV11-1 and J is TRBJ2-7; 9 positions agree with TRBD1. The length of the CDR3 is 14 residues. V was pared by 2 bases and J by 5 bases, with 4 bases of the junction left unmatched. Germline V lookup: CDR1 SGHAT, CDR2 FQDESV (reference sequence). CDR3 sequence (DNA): TGTGCCAGCAGCTTACTGGGACAGGGAAACGAGCAGTACTTC. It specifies CASSLLGQGNEQYF.

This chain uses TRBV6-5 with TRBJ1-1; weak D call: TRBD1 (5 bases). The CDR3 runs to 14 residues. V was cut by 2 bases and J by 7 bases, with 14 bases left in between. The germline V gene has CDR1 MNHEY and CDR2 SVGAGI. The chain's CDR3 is CASSYAGPVGEAFF. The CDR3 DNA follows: TGTGCCAGCAGTTACGCAGGGCCGGTGGGTGAAGCTTTCTTT.

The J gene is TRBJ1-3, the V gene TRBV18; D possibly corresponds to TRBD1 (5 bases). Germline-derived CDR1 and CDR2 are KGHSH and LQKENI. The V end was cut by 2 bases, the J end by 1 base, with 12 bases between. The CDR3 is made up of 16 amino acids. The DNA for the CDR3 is TGTGCCAGCTCACCATGGGGCCTGATGTCTGGAAACACCATATATTTT. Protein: CASSPWGLMSGNTIYF.

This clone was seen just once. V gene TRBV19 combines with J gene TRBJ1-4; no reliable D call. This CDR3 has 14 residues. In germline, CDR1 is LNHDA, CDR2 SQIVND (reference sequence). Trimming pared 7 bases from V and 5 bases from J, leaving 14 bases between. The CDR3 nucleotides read TGTGCCAGTAAATCCGGCCGGCTGAATGAAAAACTGTTTTTT. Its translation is CASKSGRLNEKLFF.

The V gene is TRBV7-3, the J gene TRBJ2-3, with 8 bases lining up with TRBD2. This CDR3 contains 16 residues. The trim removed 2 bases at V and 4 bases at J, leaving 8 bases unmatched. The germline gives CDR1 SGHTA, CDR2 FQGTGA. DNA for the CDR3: TGTGCCAGCAGCTTATCCGGGACTAGTGGGGCAGATACGCAGTATTTT. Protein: CASSLSGTSGADTQYF. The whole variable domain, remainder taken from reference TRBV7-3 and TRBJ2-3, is GAGVSQTPSNKVTEKGKYVELRCDPISGHTALYWYRQSLGQGPEFLIYFQGTGAADDSGLPNDRFFAVRPEGSVSTLKIQRTERGDSAVYLCASSLSGTSGADTQYFGPGTRLTVL.

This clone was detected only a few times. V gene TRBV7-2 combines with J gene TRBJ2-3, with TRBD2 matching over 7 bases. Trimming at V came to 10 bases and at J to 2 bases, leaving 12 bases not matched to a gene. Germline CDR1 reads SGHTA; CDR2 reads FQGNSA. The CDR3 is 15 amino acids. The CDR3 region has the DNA TGTGCCACCAAGCCAACTAGCGCCTACACAGATACGCAGTATTTT. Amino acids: CATKPTSAYTDTQYF.

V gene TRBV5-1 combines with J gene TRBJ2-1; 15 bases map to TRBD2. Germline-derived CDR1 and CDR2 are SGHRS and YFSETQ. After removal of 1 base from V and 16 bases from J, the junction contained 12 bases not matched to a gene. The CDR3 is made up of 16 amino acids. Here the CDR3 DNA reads TGCGCCAGCAGCTTGAGTGTCGGGACTAGCGGGGGGCCGCAATTCTTC. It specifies CASSLSVGTSGGPQFF.

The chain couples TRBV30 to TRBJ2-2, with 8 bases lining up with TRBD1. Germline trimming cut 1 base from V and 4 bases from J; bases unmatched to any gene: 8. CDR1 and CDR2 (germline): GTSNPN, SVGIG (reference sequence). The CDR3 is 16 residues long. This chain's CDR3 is CAWSGSRTGITGELFF. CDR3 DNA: TGTGCCTGGAGTGGATCACGGACAGGGATCACCGGGGAGCTGTTTTTT.

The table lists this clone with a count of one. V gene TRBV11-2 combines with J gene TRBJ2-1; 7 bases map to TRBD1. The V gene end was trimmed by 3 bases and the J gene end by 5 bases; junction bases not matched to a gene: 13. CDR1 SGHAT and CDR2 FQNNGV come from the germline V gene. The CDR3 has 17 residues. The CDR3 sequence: CASSFSWGQPPDNEQFF. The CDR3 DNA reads TGTGCCAGCAGCTTCTCCTGGGGACAGCCGCCAGACAATGAGCAGTTCTTC.

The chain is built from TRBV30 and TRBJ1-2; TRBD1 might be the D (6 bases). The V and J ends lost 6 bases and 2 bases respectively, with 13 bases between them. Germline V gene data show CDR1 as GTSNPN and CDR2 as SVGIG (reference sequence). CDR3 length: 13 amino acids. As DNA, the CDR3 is TGTGCCTGTCGGGACAAGGGGAACTATGGCTACACCTTC. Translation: CACRDKGNYGYTF. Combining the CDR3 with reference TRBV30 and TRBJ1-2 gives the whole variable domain SQTIHQWPATLVQPVGSPLSLECTVEGTSNPNLYWYRQAAGRGLQLLFYSVGIGQISSEVPQNLSASRPQDRQFILSSKKLLLSDSGFYLCACRDKGNYGYTFGSGTRLTVV.

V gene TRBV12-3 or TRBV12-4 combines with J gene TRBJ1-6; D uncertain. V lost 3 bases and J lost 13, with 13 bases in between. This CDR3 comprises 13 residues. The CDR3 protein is CASSFSLGGPLHF. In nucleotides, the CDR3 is TGTGCCAGCAGTTTCTCCCTCGGAGGGCCCCTCCACTTT.

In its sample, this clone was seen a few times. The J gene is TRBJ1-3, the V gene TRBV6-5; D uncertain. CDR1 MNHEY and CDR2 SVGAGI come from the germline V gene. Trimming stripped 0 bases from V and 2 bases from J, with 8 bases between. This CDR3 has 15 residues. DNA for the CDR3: TGTGCCAGCAGTTACTCCCGAGGGACTGGAAACACCATATATTTT. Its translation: CASSYSRGTGNTIYF.

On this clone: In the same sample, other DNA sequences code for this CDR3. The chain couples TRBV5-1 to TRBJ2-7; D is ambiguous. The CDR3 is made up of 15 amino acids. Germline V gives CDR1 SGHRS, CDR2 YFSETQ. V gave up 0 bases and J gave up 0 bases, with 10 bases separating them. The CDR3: CASSLALASSYEQYF. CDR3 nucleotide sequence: TGCGCCAGCAGCTTGGCCCTGGCCTCCTCCTACGAGCAGTACTTC.

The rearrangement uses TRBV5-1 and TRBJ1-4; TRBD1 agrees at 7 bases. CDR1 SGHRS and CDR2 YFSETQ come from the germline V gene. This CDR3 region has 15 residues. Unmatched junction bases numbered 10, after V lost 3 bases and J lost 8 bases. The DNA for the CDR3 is TGCGCCAGCAGCTCCCAAGGGGGCGAAAGCGAAAAACTGTTTTTT. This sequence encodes CASSSQGGESEKLFF.

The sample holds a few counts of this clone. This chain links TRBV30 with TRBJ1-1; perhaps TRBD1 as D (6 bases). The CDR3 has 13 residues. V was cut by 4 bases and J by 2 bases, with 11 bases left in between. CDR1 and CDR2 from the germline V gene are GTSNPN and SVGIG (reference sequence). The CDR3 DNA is TGTGCCTGGAACTACAGGGTAAACACTGAAGCTTTCTTT. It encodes CAWNYRVNTEAFF.

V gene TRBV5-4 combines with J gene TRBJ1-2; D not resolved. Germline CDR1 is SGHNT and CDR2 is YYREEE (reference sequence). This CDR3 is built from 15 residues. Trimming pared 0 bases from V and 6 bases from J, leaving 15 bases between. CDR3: CASSLGPGRSDGYTF. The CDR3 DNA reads TGTGCCAGCAGCTTGGGGCCGGGTAGATCGGATGGCTACACCTTC.

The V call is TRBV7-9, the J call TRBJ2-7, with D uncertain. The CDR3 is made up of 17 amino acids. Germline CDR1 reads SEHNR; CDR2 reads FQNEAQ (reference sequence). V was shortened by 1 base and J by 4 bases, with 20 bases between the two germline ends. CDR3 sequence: CASSLESTAPLGYEQYF. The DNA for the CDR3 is TGTGCCAGCAGCTTAGAATCTACGGCACCCCTAGGGTACGAGCAGTACTTC. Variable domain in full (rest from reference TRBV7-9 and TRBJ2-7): DTGVSQNPRHKITKRGQNVTFRCDPISEHNRLYWYRQTLGQGPEFLTYFQNEAQLEKSRLLSDRFSAERPKGSFSTLEIQRTEQGDSAMYLCASSLESTAPLGYEQYFGPGTRLTVT.